The present entry profiles one T cell receptor beta chain with its context. The antigen is not known. These data come from a study of shared clonotypes between healthy human individuals. Study-wide points: Among donors, clonotype sharing was expected to be affected by sequencing depth.

This table comes from immunoSEQ multiplex PCR, and its TCRdb copy is limited to in-frame clones, with some not included. In the table there are around 750,000 clones, under 80% of which are singletons. V lost 5 bases and J lost 4, with 12 bases in between. Germline V gene lookup returns CDR1 SGHTA and CDR2 FQGNSA. The CDR3 consists of 14 residues. CD4+ cells were split into CD45RA+ naive and CD45RA-negative memory subsets. This sequence originates from a woman aged 25 to 39 in good health. The chain employs TRBV7-2 and TRBJ2-1, with a possible D match to TRBD1 (6 bases). Sequenced material: memory CD4+ T cells sorted from blood. The subset was: CD45RA-negative fraction. The CDR3 region has the DNA TGTGCCAGCAGCAGAAGGACAGCGTACAATGAGCAGTTCTTC. Translated, it gives CASSRRTAYNEQFF.